This T cell receptor (beta chain) was captured in a study of CD8 T cells in ankylosing spondylitis. In regard to this clonotype: The antigen remains undetermined.

Study-level points and caveats: A TCR beta motif made of eight highly homologous variants seemed typical of ankylosing spondylitis blood.

V was clipped by 2 bases and J by 1 base, with 10 bases between them. The CDR3 has 15 residues. Per germline, CDR1 SNHLY and CDR2 FYNNEI. Library preparation for TCR beta used quantitative 5'-RACE with molecular barcodes. One entry per CDR3 protein, called by TCRdb with MiXCR from the 5' RACE reads. The repertoire holds about 390,000 distinct CDR3 sequences, with about 20% as singletons. The sequencing sample was made of blood, either unsorted or a sorted T cell fraction (not recorded which). This receptor was obtained from a male donor with ankylosing spondylitis. The chain joins TRBV2 to TRBJ2-3, with no clear D. The CDR3 here is CASSERALGTDTQYF. The CDR3 nucleotides are TGTGCCAGCAGTGAAAGGGCACTGGGCACAGATACGCAGTATTTT.